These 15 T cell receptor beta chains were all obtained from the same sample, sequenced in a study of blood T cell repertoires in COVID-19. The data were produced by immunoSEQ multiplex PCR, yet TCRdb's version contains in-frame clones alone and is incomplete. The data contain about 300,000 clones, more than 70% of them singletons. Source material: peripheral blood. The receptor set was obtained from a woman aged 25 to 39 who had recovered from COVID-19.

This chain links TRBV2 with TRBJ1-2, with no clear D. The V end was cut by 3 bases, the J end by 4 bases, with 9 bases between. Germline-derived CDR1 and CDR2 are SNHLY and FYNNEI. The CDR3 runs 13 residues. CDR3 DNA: TGTGCCAGCAGTGAGAAACCAGTCTATGGCTACACCTTC. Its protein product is CASSEKPVYGYTF.

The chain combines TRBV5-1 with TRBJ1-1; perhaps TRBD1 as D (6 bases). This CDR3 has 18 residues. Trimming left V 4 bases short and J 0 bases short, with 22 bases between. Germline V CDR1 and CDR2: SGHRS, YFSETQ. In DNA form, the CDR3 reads TGCGCCAGCAGCCTGGTCGGATCAGGGGCGATATTGAACACTGAAGCTTTCTTT. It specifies CASSLVGSGAILNTEAFF.

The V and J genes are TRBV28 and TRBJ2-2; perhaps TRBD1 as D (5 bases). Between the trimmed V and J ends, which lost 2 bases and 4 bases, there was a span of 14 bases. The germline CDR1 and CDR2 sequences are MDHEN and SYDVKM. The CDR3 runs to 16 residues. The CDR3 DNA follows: TGTGCCAGCAGTTTACAGGGCTTCGGCGGCACCGGGGAGCTGTTTTTT. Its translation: CASSLQGFGGTGELFF.

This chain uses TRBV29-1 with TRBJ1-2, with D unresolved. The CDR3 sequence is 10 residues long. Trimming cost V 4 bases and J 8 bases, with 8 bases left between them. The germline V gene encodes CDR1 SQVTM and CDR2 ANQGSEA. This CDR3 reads CSVAGFGYTF. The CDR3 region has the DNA TGCAGCGTTGCCGGGTTCGGCTACACCTTC.

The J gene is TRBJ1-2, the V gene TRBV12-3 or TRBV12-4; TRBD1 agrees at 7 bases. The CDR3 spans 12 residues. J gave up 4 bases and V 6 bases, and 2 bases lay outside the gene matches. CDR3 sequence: CASRRDSYGYTF. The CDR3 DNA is TGTGCCAGCAGGCGGGACAGCTATGGCTACACCTTC.

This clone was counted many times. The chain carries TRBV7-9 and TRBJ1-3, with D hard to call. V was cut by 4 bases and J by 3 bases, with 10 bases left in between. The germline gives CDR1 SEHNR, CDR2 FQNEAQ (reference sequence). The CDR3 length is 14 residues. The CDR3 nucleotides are TGTGCCAGCAGCTCCTCGATAGATGGAAACACCATATATTTT. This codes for CASSSSIDGNTIYF.

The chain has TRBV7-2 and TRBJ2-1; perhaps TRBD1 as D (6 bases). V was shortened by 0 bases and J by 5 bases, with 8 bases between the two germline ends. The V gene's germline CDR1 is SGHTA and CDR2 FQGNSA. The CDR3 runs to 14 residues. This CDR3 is CASSLAGTNNEQFF. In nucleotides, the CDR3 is TGTGCCAGCAGCTTAGCCGGGACAAACAATGAGCAGTTCTTC.

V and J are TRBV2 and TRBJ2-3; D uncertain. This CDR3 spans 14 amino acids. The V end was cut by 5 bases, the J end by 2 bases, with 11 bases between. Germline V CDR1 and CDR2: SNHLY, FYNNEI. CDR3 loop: CASSIDFSTDTQYF. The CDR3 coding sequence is TGTGCCAGCAGTATTGACTTCTCCACAGATACGCAGTATTTT.

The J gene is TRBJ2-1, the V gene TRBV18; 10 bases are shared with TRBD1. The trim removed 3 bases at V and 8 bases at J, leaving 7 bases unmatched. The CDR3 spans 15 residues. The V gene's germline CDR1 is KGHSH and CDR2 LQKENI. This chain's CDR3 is CASSPRQGASYEQFF. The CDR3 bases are TGTGCCAGCTCACCGCGACAGGGGGCGAGCTATGAGCAGTTCTTC.

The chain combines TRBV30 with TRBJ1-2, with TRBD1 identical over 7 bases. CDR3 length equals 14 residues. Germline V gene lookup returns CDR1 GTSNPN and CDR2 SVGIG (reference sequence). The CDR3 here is CAMTGTLLYYGYTF. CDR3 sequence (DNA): TGTGCTATGACAGGGACCCTGCTTTACTATGGCTACACCTTC.

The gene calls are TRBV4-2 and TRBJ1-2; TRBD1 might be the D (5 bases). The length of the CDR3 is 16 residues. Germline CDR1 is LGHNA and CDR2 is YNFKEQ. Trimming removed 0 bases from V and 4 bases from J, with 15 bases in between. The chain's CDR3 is CASSQDGRVDLYGYTF. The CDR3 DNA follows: TGTGCCAGCAGCCAAGATGGCAGGGTGGACCTCTATGGCTACACCTTC.

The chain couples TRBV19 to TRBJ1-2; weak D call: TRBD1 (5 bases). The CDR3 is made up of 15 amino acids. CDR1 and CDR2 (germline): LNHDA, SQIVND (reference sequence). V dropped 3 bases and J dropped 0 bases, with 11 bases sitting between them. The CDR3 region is CASSITGTPNYGYTF. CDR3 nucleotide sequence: TGTGCCAGTAGTATTACAGGAACTCCTAACTATGGCTACACCTTC.

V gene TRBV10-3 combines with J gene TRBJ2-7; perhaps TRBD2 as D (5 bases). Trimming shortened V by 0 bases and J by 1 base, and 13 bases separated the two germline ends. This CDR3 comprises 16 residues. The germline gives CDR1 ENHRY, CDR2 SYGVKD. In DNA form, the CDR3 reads TGTGCCATCAGTGAGTCGGTACTAGACGAATCCTACGAGCAGTACTTC. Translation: CAISESVLDESYEQYF.

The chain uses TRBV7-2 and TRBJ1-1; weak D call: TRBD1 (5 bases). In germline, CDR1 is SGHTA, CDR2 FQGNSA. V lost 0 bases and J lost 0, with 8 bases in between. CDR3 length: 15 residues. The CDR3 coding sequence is TGTGCCAGCAGCTTAGCGCCAGGGATGAACACTGAAGCTTTCTTT. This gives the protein CASSLAPGMNTEAFF.

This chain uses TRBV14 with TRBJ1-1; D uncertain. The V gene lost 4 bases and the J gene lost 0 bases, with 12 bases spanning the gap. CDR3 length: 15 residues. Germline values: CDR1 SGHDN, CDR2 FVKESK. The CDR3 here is CASSPRTSMNTEAFF. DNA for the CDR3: TGTGCCAGCAGCCCCAGGACTTCCATGAACACTGAAGCTTTCTTT. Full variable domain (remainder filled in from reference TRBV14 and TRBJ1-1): EAGVTQFPSHSVIEKGQTVTLRCDPISGHDNLYWYRRVMGKEIKFLLHFVKESKQDESGMPNNRFLAERTGGTYSTLKVQPAELEDSGVYFCASSPRTSMNTEAFFGQGTRLTVV.